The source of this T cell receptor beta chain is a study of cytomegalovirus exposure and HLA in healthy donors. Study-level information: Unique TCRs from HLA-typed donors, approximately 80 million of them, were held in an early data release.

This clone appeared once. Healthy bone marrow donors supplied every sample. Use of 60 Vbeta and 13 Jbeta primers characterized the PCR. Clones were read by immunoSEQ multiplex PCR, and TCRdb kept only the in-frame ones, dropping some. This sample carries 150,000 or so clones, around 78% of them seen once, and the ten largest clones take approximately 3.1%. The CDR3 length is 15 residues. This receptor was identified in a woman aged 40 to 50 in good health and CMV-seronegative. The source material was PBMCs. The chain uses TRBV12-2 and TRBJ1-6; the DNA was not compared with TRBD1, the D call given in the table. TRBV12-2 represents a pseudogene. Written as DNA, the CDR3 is TGTGCAAGTCGCGTCGAGGGGGCAGGTAATTCACCCCTCCACTTT. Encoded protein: CASRVEGAGNSPLHF.